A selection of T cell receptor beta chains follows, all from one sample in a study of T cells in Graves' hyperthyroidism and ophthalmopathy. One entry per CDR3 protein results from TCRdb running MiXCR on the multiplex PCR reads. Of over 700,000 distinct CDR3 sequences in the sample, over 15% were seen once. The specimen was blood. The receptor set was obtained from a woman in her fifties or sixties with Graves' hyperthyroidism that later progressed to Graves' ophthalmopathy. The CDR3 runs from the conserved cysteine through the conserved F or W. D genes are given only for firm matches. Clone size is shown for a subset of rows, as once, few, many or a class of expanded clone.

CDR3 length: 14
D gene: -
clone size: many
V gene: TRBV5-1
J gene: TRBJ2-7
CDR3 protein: CASSSGVTGDEQYF
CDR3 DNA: TGCGCCAGCAGCTCGGGAGTAACAGGTGACGAGCAGTACTTC

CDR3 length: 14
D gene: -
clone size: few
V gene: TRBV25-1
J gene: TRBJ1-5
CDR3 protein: CASSDDRLAQPQHF
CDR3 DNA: TGTGCCAGCAGTGACGACAGGTTGGCGCAGCCCCAGCATTTT

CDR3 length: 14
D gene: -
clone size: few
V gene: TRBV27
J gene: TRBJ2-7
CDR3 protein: CASSLSGEDYEQYF
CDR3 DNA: TGTGCCAGCAGTTTATCGGGGGAAGACTACGAGCAGTACTTC

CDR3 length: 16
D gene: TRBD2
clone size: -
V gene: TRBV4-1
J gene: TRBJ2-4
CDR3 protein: CASSPGGRGGRNIQYF
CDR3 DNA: TGCGCCAGCAGCCCCGGAGGGCGGGGGGGCCGAAACATTCAGTACTTC

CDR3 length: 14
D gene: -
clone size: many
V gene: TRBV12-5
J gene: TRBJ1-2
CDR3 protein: CASGFEGVLVGYTF
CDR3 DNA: TGTGCTAGTGGTTTTGAAGGGGTTCTCGTTGGCTACACCTTC

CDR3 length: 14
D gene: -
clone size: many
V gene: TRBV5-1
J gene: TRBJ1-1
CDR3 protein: CASSLGKSGTEAFF
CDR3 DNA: TGCGCCAGCAGCTTGGGTAAAAGTGGCACTGAAGCTTTCTTT

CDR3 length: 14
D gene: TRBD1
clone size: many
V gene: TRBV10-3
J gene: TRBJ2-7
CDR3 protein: CAIRRDRGEYEQYF
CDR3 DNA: TGTGCCATCAGACGGGACAGGGGCGAGTACGAGCAGTACTTC

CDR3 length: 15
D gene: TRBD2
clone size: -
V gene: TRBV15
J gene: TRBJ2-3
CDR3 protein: CATDTSGGLTDTQYF
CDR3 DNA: TGTGCCACCGATACTAGCGGGGGGTTGACAGATACGCAGTATTTT

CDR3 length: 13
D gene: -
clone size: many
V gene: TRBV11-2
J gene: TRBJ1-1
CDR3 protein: CASSEGGDTEAFF
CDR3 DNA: TGTGCCAGCAGCGAGGGGGGTGACACTGAAGCTTTCTTT

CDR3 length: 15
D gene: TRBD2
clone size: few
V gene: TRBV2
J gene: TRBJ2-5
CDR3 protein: CASSVTSGRAETQYF
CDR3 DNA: TGTGCCAGCAGCGTGACTAGCGGGAGGGCCGAGACCCAGTACTTC

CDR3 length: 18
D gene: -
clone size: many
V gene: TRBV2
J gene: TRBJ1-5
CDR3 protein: CASSENLLTTASNQPQHF
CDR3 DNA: TGTGCCAGCAGTGAAAACCTCCTAACGACTGCTAGCAATCAGCCCCAGCATTTT

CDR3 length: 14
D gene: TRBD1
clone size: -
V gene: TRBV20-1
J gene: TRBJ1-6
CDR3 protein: CSARGDRGHSPLHF
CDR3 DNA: TGCAGTGCTAGGGGGGACAGGGGGCATTCACCCCTCCACTTT

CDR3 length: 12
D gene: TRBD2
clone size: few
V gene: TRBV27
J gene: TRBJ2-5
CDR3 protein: CASRGLAGTQYF
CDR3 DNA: TGTGCCAGCCGGGGACTAGCGGGGACCCAGTACTTC

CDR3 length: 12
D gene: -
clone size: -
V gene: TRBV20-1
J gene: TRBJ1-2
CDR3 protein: CSARTARYGYTF
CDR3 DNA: TGCAGTGCTAGAACAGCTCGCTATGGCTACACCTTC

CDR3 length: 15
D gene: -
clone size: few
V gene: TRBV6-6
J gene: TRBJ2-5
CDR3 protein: CASSYTGARGETQYF
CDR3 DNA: TGTGCCAGCAGTTACACGGGGGCGAGGGGAGAGACCCAGTACTTC

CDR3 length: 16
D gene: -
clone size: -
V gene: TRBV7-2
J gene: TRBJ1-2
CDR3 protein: CASNFHLPSSNYGYTF
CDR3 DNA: TGTGCCAGCAACTTCCATCTCCCGAGCAGTAACTATGGCTACACCTTC

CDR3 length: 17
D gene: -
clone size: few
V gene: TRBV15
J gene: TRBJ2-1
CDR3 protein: CATSRTRAESSYNEQFF
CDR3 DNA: TGTGCCACCAGCAGAACCAGGGCCGAGAGCTCCTACAATGAGCAGTTCTTC

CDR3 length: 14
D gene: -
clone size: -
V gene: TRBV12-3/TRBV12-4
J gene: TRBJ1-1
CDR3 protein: CASSLYGPNAEAFF
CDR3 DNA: TGTGCCAGCAGTTTGTATGGTCCGAACGCTGAAGCTTTCTTT

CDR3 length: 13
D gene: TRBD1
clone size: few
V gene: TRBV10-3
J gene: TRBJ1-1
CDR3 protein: CAARDREYTEAFF
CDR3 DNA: TGTGCCGCGCGGGACAGGGAGTACACTGAAGCTTTCTTT

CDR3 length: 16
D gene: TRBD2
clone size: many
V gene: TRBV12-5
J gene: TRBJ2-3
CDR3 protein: CASGSRSGGPTDTQYF
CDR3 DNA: TGTGCTAGTGGTTCCCGAAGCGGGGGCCCCACAGATACGCAGTATTTT

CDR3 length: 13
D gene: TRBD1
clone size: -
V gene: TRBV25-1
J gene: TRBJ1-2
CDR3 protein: CASSEQGADGYTF
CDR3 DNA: TGTGCCAGCAGTGAACAGGGGGCCGATGGCTACACCTTC

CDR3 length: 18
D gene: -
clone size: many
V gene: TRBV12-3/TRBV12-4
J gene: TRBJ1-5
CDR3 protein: CASSHHLSGAHSNQPQHF
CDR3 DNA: TGTGCCAGCAGCCACCACCTTTCAGGAGCTCATAGCAATCAGCCCCAGCATTTT

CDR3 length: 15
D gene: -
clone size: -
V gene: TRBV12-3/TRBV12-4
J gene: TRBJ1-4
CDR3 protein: CASSWASATNEKLFF
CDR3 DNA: TGTGCCAGCAGTTGGGCCTCAGCAACTAATGAAAAACTGTTTTTT

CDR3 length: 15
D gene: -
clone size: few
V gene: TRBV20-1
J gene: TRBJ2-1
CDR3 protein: CSARMAGASYNEQFF
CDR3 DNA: TGCAGTGCTAGAATGGCGGGGGCCTCCTACAATGAGCAGTTCTTC

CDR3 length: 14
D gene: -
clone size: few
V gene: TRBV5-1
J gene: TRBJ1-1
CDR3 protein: CASSLEEVGAEAFF
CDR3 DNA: TGCGCCAGCAGCTTGGAGGAAGTAGGGGCTGAAGCTTTCTTT

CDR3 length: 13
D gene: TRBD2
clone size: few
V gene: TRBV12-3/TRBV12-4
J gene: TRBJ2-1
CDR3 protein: CASSSGGNNEQFF
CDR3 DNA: TGTGCCAGCTCTAGCGGGGGGAACAATGAGCAGTTCTTC

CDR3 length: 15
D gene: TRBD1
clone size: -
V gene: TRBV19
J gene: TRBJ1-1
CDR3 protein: CASRTPQGGSTEAFF
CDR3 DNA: TGTGCCAGTAGGACCCCACAGGGGGGGAGCACTGAAGCTTTCTTT

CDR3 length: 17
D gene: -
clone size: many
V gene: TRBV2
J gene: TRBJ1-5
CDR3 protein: CASSLGGQTYSNQPQHF
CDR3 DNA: TGTGCCAGCAGCCTTGGTGGACAGACTTATAGCAATCAGCCCCAGCATTTT

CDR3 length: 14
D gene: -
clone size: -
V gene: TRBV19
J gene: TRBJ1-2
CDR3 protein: CASSKWGTDYGYTF
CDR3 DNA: TGTGCCAGTAGTAAATGGGGGACTGACTATGGCTACACCTTC

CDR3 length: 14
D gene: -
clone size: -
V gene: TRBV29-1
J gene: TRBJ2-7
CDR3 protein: CSVTSSGPIHEQYF
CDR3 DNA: TGCAGCGTTACCTCGTCGGGACCTATCCACGAGCAGTACTTC

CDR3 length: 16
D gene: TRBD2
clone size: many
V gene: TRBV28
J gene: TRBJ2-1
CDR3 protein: CASSARGGGSYNEQFF
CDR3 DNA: TGTGCCAGCAGTGCCCGCGGGGGAGGTTCCTACAATGAGCAGTTCTTC

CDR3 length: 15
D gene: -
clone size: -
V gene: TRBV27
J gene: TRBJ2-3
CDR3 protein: CASADLERSTDTQYF
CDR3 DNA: TGTGCCAGCGCCGACTTGGAAAGGTCAACAGATACGCAGTATTTT

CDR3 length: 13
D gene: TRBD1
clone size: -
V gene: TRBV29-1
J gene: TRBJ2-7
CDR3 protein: CSARDRGLYEQYF
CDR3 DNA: TGCAGCGCTCGGGACAGGGGGCTCTACGAGCAGTACTTC

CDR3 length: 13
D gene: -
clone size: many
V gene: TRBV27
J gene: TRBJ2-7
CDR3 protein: CASSWRPSYEQYF
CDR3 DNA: TGTGCCAGCAGTTGGCGCCCTTCCTACGAGCAGTACTTC

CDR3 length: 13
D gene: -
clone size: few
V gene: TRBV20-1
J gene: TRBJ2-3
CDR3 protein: CSARAAGADTQYF
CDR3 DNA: TGCAGTGCTAGAGCCGCAGGGGCAGATACGCAGTATTTT

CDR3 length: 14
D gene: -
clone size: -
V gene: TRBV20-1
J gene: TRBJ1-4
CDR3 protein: CSASLEGIGEKLFF
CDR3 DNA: TGCAGTGCTAGTCTAGAAGGCATTGGTGAAAAACTGTTTTTT

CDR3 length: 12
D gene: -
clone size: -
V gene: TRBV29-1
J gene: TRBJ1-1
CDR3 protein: CSVSQGNTEAFF
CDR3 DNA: TGCAGCGTGTCACAGGGGAACACTGAAGCTTTCTTT

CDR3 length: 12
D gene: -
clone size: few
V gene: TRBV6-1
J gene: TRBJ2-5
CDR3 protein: CASNQGRETQYF
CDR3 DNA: TGTGCCAGCAATCAGGGGAGGGAGACCCAGTACTTC

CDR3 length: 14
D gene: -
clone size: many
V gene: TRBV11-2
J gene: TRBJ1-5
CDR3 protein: CASSLVGNNQPQHF
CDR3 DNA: TGTGCCAGCAGCTTAGTAGGAAACAATCAGCCCCAGCATTTT

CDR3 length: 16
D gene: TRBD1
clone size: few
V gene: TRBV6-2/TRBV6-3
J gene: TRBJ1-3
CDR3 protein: CASSSWTGYGGNTIYF
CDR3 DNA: TGTGCCAGCAGTTCCTGGACAGGGTACGGAGGAAACACCATATATTTT

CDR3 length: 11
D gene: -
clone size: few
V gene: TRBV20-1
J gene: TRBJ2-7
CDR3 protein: CSAESSYEQYF
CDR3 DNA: TGCAGTGCTGAGAGCTCCTACGAGCAGTACTTC